This entry features one TCR beta chain sequence. Its antigen remains unidentified. Trimming at V came to 1 base and at J to 6 bases, leaving 11 bases not matched to a gene. The length of the CDR3 is 16 residues. The germline CDR1 and CDR2 sequences are LNHNV and YYDKDF (reference sequence). Sorting that relied on CD45RO/CCR7/CD25/CD127/CD95/CD27 yielded CD4+ naive, central memory, regulatory and stem cell-like memory cells. The data belong to a study of beta chain features in type 1 diabetes. The study reverse transcribed the entire isolated RNA, so it sequenced expressed TCRB transcripts. Profiling relied on immunoSEQ multiplex PCR, and the TCRdb table lists in-frame clones only, not all of them. The sample contains a few hundred thousand clones, about 12% of which appear only once. Study-level findings and limits: For TCRB rearrangement, an influence of HLA type remained unresolved here. When Type 1 diabetes patients were examined, their TCRB CDR3s proved moderately but significantly shorter in all four CD4+ subsets.

The chain employs TRBV15 and TRBJ2-7, with 8 bases lining up with TRBD1. The specimen was naive CD4+ T cells from blood. The clonotype originates from a woman aged 18 to 35 with type 1 diabetes. CDR3 DNA sequence: TGTGCCACCAGCAGAGTTCGATCGGGACAGGTCGGCGAGCAGTACTTC. The encoded protein is CATSRVRSGQVGEQYF.